Listed below are T cell receptor beta chains from one sample, sequenced in a study of blood T cells in healthy people across ages. TCRdb itself ran the 5' RACE reads through MiXCR, one entry per CDR3 protein. The sample has roughly 860,000 distinct CDR3 sequences, around 62% seen once. Sequences were obtained from blood. The receptors originated from a man aged 25 to 40 in good health. CDR3s include the opening cysteine and the closing phenylalanine or tryptophan. Fields, in order: V gene, J gene, clone size, D gene, CDR3 protein, CDR3 DNA. D genes are given only for firm matches. Part of the rows lack a size; the others show once, few, many or a class for expanded clones.

TRBV20-1	TRBJ2-3	many	NA	CSASGPSSTDTQYF	TGCAGTGCTTCAGGCCCCTCTAGCACAGATACGCAGTATTTT
TRBV3-1	TRBJ2-7	NA	NA	CASSQEDSREQYF	TGTGCCAGCAGCCAAGAGGACAGCCGCGAGCAGTACTTC
TRBV29-1	TRBJ1-1	NA	NA	CSVQRGTEAFF	TGCAGCGTCCAACGGGGCACTGAAGCTTTCTTT
TRBV5-1	TRBJ2-2	NA	TRBD2	CASSLLGGTSTGELFF	TGCGCCAGCAGCTTGTTGGGGGGGACGAGCACCGGGGAGCTGTTTTTT
TRBV25-1	TRBJ2-4	NA	NA	CASSEPHDPFGIQYF	TGTGCCAGCAGTGAACCTCACGACCCTTTCGGTATTCAGTACTTC
TRBV2	TRBJ2-1	NA	TRBD1	CATWTGGGDEQFF	TGTGCCACCTGGACAGGGGGAGGCGATGAGCAGTTCTTC
TRBV5-1	TRBJ1-2	few	TRBD1	CASSYGTVSGYTF	TGCGCCAGCAGTTATGGGACAGTCTCGGGCTACACCTTC
TRBV20-1	TRBJ1-2	NA	TRBD1	CSARDRDRIISAGYTF	TGCAGTGCTAGAGATCGGGACAGGATAATTTCAGCTGGCTACACCTTC
TRBV20-1	TRBJ1-2	NA	NA	CSARGQGSYTF	TGCAGTGCTAGGGGGCAGGGTAGCTACACCTTC
TRBV11-1	TRBJ2-5	NA	TRBD2	CASSLGLAGDPQETQYF	TGTGCCAGCAGCCTCGGACTAGCGGGGGACCCCCAAGAGACCCAGTACTTC
TRBV7-2	TRBJ2-4	few	TRBD2	CASSITSGGQGEQYF	TGTGCCAGCAGCATTACTAGCGGGGGGCAGGGGGAGCAGTACTTC
TRBV6-6	TRBJ1-2	NA	NA	CASSPMAGVDYGYTF	TGTGCCAGCAGCCCGATGGCAGGGGTAGACTATGGCTACACCTTC
TRBV7-2	TRBJ2-1	few	TRBD2	CASSTTSGGVVFF	TGTGCCAGCAGCACAACTAGCGGGGGGGTGGTGTTCTTC
TRBV21-1	TRBJ2-7	NA	NA	CVSSKVSGGLPYEQYF	TGTGTCAGCAGCAAAGTCAGCGGGGGACTCCCCTACGAGCAGTACTTC
TRBV24-1	TRBJ2-7	NA	NA	CATSDQQGGLGEQYF	TGTGCCACCAGTGATCAACAGGGAGGATTGGGCGAGCAGTACTTC
TRBV12-3/TRBV12-4	TRBJ1-1	NA	NA	CASSSWGRNTEAFF	TGTGCCAGCAGTTCTTGGGGAAGGAACACTGAAGCTTTCTTT
TRBV2	TRBJ2-7	NA	TRBD1	CASKWTGGYNEQYF	TGTGCCAGCAAGTGGACAGGGGGCTACAATGAGCAGTACTTC
TRBV10-2	TRBJ2-1	NA	NA	CASSESWGSNEQFF	TGCGCCAGCAGTGAGTCTTGGGGTTCCAATGAGCAGTTCTTC
TRBV27	TRBJ2-7	NA	NA	CASTGPAGASYEQYF	TGTGCCAGCACCGGTCCAGCAGGGGCCTCCTACGAGCAGTACTTC
TRBV2	TRBJ2-5	few	NA	CASSELGVAGETQYF	TGTGCCAGCAGTGAACTGGGGGTAGCAGGAGAGACCCAGTACTTC
TRBV11-2	TRBJ2-5	NA	NA	CASSLAGTGYQETQYF	TGTGCCAGCAGCTTAGCAGGCACAGGTTACCAAGAGACCCAGTACTTC
TRBV28	TRBJ2-7	NA	TRBD1	CASSQQGVAYEQYF	TGTGCCAGCAGCCAACAGGGGGTCGCCTACGAGCAGTACTTC
TRBV20-1	TRBJ2-7	NA	NA	CSARIRQFSYEQYF	TGCAGTGCTAGGATTCGGCAGTTCTCCTACGAGCAGTACTTC
TRBV2	TRBJ1-1	NA	NA	CASSDGAMNTEAFF	TGTGCCAGCAGTGATGGGGCTATGAACACTGAAGCTTTCTTT
TRBV7-2	TRBJ2-7	many	NA	CASSFFAGRSSYEQYF	TGTGCCAGCAGCTTTTTCGCTGGCCGGTCTTCCTACGAGCAGTACTTC
TRBV6-5	TRBJ2-7	NA	NA	CASSYFGTELDEQYF	TGTGCCAGCAGTTACTTCGGGACGGAGCTTGACGAGCAGTACTTC